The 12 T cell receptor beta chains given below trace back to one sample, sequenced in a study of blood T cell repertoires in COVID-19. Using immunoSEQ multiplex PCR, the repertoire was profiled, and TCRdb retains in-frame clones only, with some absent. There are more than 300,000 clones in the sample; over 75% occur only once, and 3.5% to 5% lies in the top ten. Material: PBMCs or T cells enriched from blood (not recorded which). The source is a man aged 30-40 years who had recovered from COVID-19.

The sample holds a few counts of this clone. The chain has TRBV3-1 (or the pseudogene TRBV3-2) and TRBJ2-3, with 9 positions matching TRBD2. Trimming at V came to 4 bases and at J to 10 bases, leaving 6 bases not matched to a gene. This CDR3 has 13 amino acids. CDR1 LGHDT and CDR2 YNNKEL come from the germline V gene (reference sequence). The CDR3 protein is CASSPGLALPQYF. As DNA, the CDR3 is TGTGCCAGCAGCCCCGGACTAGCGCTTCCGCAGTATTTT.

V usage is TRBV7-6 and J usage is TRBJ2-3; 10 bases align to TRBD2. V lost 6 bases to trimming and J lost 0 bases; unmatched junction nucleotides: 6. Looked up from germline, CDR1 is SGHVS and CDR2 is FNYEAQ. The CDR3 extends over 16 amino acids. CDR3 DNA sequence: TGTGCCAGCAGTCGTACGACTAGCGGGAGCACAGATACGCAGTATTTT. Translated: CASSRTTSGSTDTQYF. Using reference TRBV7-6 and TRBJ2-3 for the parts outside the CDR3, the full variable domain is GAGVSQSPRYKVTKRGQDVALRCDPISGHVSLYWYRQALGQGPEFLTYFNYEAQQDKSGLPNDRFSAERPEGSISTLTIQRTEQRDSAMYRCASSRTTSGSTDTQYFGPGTRLTVL.

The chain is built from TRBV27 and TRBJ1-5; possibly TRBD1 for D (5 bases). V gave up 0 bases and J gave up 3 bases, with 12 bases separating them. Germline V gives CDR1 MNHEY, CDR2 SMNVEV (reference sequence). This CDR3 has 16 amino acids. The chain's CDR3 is CASSLSPGGYNQPQHF. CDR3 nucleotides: TGTGCCAGCAGTTTATCGCCGGGGGGGTACAATCAGCCCCAGCATTTT.

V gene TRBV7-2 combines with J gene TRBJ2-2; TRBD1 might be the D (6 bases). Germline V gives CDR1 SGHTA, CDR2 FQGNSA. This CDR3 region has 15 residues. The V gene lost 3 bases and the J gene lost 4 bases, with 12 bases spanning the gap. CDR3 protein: CASSFQQGATGELFF. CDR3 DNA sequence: TGTGCCAGCAGCTTTCAACAGGGAGCCACCGGGGAGCTGTTTTTT.

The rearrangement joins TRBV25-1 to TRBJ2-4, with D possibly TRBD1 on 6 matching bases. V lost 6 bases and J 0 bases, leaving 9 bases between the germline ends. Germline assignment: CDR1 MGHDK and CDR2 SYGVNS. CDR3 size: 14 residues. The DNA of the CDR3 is TGTGCCAGCAGCGAGACAGGAGCCAAAAACATTCAGTACTTC. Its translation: CASSETGAKNIQYF.

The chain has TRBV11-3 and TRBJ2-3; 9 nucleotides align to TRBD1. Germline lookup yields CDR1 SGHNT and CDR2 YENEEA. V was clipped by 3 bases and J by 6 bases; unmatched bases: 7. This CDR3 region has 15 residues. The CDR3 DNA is TGTGCCAGCAGCTTCCTGGGACAGGGCGCCGATACGCAGTATTTT. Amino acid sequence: CASSFLGQGADTQYF.

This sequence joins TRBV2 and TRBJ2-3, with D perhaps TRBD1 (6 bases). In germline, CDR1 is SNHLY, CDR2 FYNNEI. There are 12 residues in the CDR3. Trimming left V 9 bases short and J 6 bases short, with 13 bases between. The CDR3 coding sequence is TGTGCCAGTACAGGGATTTCGGATACGCAGTATTTT. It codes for CASTGISDTQYF.

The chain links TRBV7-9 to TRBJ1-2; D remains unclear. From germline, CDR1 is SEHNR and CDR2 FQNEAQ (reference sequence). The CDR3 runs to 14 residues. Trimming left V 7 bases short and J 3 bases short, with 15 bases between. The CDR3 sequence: CASTAPEEYYGYTF. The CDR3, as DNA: TGTGCCAGCACCGCCCCTGAGGAATACTATGGCTACACCTTC.

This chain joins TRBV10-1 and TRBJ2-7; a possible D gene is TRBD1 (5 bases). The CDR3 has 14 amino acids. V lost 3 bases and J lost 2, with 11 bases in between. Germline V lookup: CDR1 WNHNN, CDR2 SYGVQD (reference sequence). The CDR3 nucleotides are TGCGCCAGCAGTGATTTCAGGGCCCCCTACGAGCAGTACTTC. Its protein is CASSDFRAPYEQYF.

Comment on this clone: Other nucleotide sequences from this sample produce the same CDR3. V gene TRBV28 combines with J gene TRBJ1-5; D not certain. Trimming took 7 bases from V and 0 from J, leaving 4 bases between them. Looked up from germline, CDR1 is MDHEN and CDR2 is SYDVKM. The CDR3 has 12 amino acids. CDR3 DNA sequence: TGTGCCAGCACCTATAGCAATCAGCCCCAGCATTTT. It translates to CASTYSNQPQHF. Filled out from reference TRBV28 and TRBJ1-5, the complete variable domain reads DVKVTQSSRYLVKRTGEKVFLECVQDMDHENMFWYRQDPGLGLRLIYFSYDVKMKEKGDIPEGYSVSREKKERFSLILESASTNQTSMYLCASTYSNQPQHFGDGTRLSIL.

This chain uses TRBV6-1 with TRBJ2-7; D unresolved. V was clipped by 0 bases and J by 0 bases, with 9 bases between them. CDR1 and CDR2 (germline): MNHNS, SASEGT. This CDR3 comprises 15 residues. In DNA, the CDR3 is TGTGCCAGCAGTGAAGCTGGCAGGCGCTCCTACGAGCAGTACTTC. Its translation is CASSEAGRRSYEQYF.

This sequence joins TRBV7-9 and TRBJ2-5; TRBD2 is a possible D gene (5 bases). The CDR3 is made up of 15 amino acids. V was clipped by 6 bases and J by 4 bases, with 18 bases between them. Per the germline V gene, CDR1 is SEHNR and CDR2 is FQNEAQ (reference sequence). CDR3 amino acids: CASSYNADWGETQYF. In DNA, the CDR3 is TGTGCCAGCAGTTATAACGCGGACTGGGGAGAGACCCAGTACTTC.